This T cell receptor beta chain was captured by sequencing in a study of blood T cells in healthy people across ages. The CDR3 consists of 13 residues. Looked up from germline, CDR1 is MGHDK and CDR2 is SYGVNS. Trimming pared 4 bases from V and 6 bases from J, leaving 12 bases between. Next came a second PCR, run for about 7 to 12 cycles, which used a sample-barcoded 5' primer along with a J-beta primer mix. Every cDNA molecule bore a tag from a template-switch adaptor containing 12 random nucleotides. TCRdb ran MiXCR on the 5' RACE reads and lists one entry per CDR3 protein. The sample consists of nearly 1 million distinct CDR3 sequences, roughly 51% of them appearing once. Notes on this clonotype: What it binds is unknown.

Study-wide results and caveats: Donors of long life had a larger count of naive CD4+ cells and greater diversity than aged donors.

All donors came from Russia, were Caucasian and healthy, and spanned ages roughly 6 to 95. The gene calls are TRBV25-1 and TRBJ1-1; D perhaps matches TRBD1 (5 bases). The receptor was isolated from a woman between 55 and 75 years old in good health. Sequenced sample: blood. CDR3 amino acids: CASSGKGFSEAFF. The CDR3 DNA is TGTGCCAGCAGTGGAAAGGGGTTCTCTGAAGCTTTCTTT.